The 15 T cell receptor beta chains below all came from one sample that was sequenced in a study of blood T cell repertoires in COVID-19. Some clones are missing from TCRdb's copy, which holds only in-frame ones; the method was immunoSEQ multiplex PCR. The sample carries about 400,000 clones, over 75% recorded once. Sample: PBMCs or T cells enriched from blood (not recorded which). The receptors shown here come from a woman aged 25-40 years who had recovered from COVID-19.

The CDR3 protein is CASTERLRSRQGTYEQYF. For the CDR3, the DNA is TGTGCCAGCACCGAGAGACTAAGGAGCAGACAGGGGACCTACGAGCAGTACTTC. This rearrangement joins TRBV13 to TRBJ2-7, with 8 bases lining up with TRBD1. Losses at the gene ends were 7 bases for V and 2 bases for J; bases not matched to a gene: 19. The germline V gene has CDR1 PRHDT and CDR2 FYEKMQ (reference sequence). The CDR3 is 18 amino acids.

The CDR3: CASSLDRPDEQFF. CDR3 coding DNA: TGCGCCAGCAGCTTGGACAGACCCGATGAGCAGTTCTTC. The chain is built from TRBV5-1 and TRBJ2-1; D remains ambiguous. This CDR3 comprises 13 residues. The germline gives CDR1 SGHRS, CDR2 YFSETQ. The germline V and J ends were trimmed by 0 bases and 8 bases, with 9 bases remaining between them.

The chain employs TRBV9 and TRBJ1-2; no clear D. CDR1 is SGDLS, CDR2 YYNGEE, per germline. The CDR3 spans 17 residues. The V and J ends lost 3 bases and 3 bases respectively, with 21 bases between them. Here the CDR3 DNA reads TGTGCCAGCAGCGGAGATTGGGCAGGCAGATTTGACTATGGCTACACCTTC. This sequence encodes CASSGDWAGRFDYGYTF.

The chain combines TRBV27 with TRBJ1-6; TRBD1 might be the D (5 bases). Germline CDR1 is MNHEY and CDR2 is SMNVEV (reference sequence). The CDR3 has 15 residues. Trimming took 5 bases from V and 9 from J, leaving 17 bases between them. The CDR3 nucleotides are TGTGCCAGCAGTCCGCTAACGAAAACAGGTTCACCCCTCCACTTT. It encodes CASSPLTKTGSPLHF.

This chain uses TRBV6-5 with TRBJ1-6; no reliable D call. V shed 2 bases and J shed 3 bases, with 5 bases lying between them. Germline V gene lookup returns CDR1 MNHEY and CDR2 SVGAGI. The CDR3 totals 14 residues. The CDR3 coding sequence is TGTGCCAGCAGTTACGCAGTCTATAATTCACCCCTCCACTTT. Translation: CASSYAVYNSPLHF.

This CDR3 is CASSLGAGGDEAFF. CDR3 coding DNA: TGCGCCAGCAGCTTGGGGGCAGGTGGTGATGAAGCTTTCTTT. V usage is TRBV5-1 and J usage is TRBJ1-1; D call uncertain. The V and J ends lost 0 bases and 7 bases respectively, with 13 bases between them. Germline V gives CDR1 SGHRS, CDR2 YFSETQ. The CDR3 loop spans 14 amino acids.

The sample holds a few counts of this clone. The V and J genes are TRBV5-1 and TRBJ1-2, with 7 positions matching TRBD1. Per germline, CDR1 SGHRS and CDR2 YFSETQ. The J segment lost 4 bases and the V segment lost 3 bases, leaving 18 bases of the junction unmatched. This CDR3 region has 18 residues. CDR3 nucleotide sequence: TGCGCCAGCAGCTCGAGCGGACAGGCCCGTCTGGGAGGCTATGGCTACACCTTC. Its protein product is CASSSSGQARLGGYGYTF.

The genes are TRBV25-1 and TRBJ2-5; D possibly corresponds to TRBD1 (6 bases). The CDR3 sequence is 15 residues long. Germline CDR1 MGHDK, CDR2 SYGVNS. Trimming cost V 3 bases and J 0 bases, with 11 bases left between them. The CDR3 protein is CASSDLRDNQETQYF. Written as DNA, the CDR3 is TGTGCCAGCAGTGACCTCCGGGACAACCAAGAGACCCAGTACTTC.

This clone was counted between two and nine times. This chain joins TRBV18 and TRBJ1-5; D is ambiguous. Germline V gives CDR1 KGHSH, CDR2 LQKENI. The CDR3 is made up of 13 amino acids. V was pared by 6 bases and J by 1 base, with 7 bases between. The CDR3 loop reads CASSAASNQPQHF. The DNA for the CDR3 is TGTGCCAGCTCCGCAGCGAGCAATCAGCCCCAGCATTTT.

The gene calls are TRBV6-5 and TRBJ1-5; TRBD1 matches 10 bases. Germline lookup yields CDR1 MNHEY and CDR2 SVGAGI. CDR3 length equals 14 residues. V shed 2 bases, J shed 5 bases, and the junction held 0 bases outside the gene matches. The CDR3 loop is CASSYGTGDQPQHF. CDR3 sequence (DNA): TGTGCCAGCAGTTACGGGACAGGGGATCAGCCCCAGCATTTT.

The chain has TRBV5-1 and TRBJ1-3, with a weak D call TRBD1 (5 bases). V was clipped by 0 bases and J by 0 bases, with 13 bases between them. Germline V lookup: CDR1 SGHRS, CDR2 YFSETQ. CDR3 size: 17 residues. CDR3 sequence (DNA): TGCGCCAGCAGCTTGGATGCGGCAGGGCTCTCTGGAAACACCATATATTTT. Protein sequence: CASSLDAAGLSGNTIYF.

The rearrangement joins TRBV13 to TRBJ1-4; 7 nucleotides agree with TRBD1. Germline trimming cut 4 bases from V and 0 bases from J; bases unmatched to any gene: 8. The CDR3 spans 17 residues. Germline V lookup: CDR1 PRHDT, CDR2 FYEKMQ (reference sequence). CDR3 residues: CASSYRDSVATNEKLFF. The CDR3 region has the DNA TGTGCCAGCAGCTACCGGGACAGCGTTGCAACTAATGAAAAACTGTTTTTT. The full variable domain, completed using reference TRBV13 and TRBJ1-4, is AAGVIQSPRHLIKEKRETATLKCYPIPRHDTVYWYQQGPGQDPQFLISFYEKMQSDKGSIPDRFSAQQFSDYHSELNMSSLELGDSALYFCASSYRDSVATNEKLFFGSGTQLSVL.

CDR3 amino acids: CASSKTGGLNQPQHF. In DNA, the CDR3 is TGTGCCAGCAGTAAGACAGGGGGCCTGAATCAGCCCCAGCATTTT. The J gene is TRBJ1-5, the V gene TRBV28; 10 bases match TRBD1. The CDR3 is 15 residues long. Germline CDR1 is MDHEN and CDR2 is SYDVKM. After removal of 5 bases from V and 4 bases from J, the junction contained 5 bases not matched to a gene.

This chain connects TRBV11-1 to TRBJ2-5; TRBD2 agrees at 12 bases. With V trimmed by 5 bases and J by 3 bases, 1 base remained unmatched. CDR1 and CDR2 from the germline V gene are SGHAT and FQDESV (reference sequence). The CDR3 has 14 amino acids. The CDR3, as DNA: TGTGCCAGCAGCCGACTAGCGGGAGAAGAGACCCAGTACTTC. Translating gives CASSRLAGEETQYF. Full variable domain (rest looked up from reference TRBV11-1 and TRBJ2-5): EAEVAQSPRYKITEKSQAVAFWCDPISGHATLYWYRQILGQGPELLVQFQDESVVDDSQLPKDRFSAERLKGVDSTLKIQPAELGDSAMYLCASSRLAGEETQYFGPGTRLLVL.

The chain combines TRBV7-6 with TRBJ1-5, with 7 nucleotides matching TRBD1. CDR3 length: 15 residues. Germline lookup yields CDR1 SGHVS and CDR2 FNYEAQ. J lost 4 bases, V lost 7 bases, and 10 bases had no gene match. CDR3 sequence reads: CASNPDGTENQPQHF. In DNA form, the CDR3 reads TGTGCCAGCAACCCAGATGGGACAGAAAATCAGCCCCAGCATTTT. The whole variable domain, filled in from reference TRBV7-6 and TRBJ1-5, reads GAGVSQSPRYKVTKRGQDVALRCDPISGHVSLYWYRQALGQGPEFLTYFNYEAQQDKSGLPNDRFSAERPEGSISTLTIQRTEQRDSAMYRCASNPDGTENQPQHFGDGTRLSIL.